The sequence of this T cell receptor (beta chain) was determined in a study of beta chain features in type 1 diabetes. As for the study in general: Across all samples, over 85 million sorted cells were examined. Whole-study findings and limits: VDJ junctions in type 1 diabetes patients carried more deletions and fewer insertions. Shorter TCRB CDR3s, moderately but significantly so, marked every one of the four CD4+ subsets in Type 1 diabetes patients.

As every portion of the isolated RNA was reverse transcribed, the sequencing read expressed TCRB transcripts. Libraries were prepared by immunoSEQ multiplex PCR; TCRdb keeps only in-frame clonotypes and omits some of them. The profile shows about 170,000 clones, approximately 8.4% of them singletons. Sorted populations all had greater than 95% purity. This clone showed up just a few times. Its antigen is still unknown. The germline V gene has CDR1 SGHTA and CDR2 FQGNSA. V shed 2 bases and J shed 8 bases, with 4 bases lying between them. CDR3 length equals 11 residues. The source of this sequence is a young man with type 1 diabetes. Sample: central memory CD4+ T cells from blood. J is TRBJ2-1 and V is TRBV7-2; D is unresolved. For the CDR3, the DNA is TGTGCCAGCAGCTTATATGATGAGCAGTTCTTC. Its protein product is CASSLYDEQFF.